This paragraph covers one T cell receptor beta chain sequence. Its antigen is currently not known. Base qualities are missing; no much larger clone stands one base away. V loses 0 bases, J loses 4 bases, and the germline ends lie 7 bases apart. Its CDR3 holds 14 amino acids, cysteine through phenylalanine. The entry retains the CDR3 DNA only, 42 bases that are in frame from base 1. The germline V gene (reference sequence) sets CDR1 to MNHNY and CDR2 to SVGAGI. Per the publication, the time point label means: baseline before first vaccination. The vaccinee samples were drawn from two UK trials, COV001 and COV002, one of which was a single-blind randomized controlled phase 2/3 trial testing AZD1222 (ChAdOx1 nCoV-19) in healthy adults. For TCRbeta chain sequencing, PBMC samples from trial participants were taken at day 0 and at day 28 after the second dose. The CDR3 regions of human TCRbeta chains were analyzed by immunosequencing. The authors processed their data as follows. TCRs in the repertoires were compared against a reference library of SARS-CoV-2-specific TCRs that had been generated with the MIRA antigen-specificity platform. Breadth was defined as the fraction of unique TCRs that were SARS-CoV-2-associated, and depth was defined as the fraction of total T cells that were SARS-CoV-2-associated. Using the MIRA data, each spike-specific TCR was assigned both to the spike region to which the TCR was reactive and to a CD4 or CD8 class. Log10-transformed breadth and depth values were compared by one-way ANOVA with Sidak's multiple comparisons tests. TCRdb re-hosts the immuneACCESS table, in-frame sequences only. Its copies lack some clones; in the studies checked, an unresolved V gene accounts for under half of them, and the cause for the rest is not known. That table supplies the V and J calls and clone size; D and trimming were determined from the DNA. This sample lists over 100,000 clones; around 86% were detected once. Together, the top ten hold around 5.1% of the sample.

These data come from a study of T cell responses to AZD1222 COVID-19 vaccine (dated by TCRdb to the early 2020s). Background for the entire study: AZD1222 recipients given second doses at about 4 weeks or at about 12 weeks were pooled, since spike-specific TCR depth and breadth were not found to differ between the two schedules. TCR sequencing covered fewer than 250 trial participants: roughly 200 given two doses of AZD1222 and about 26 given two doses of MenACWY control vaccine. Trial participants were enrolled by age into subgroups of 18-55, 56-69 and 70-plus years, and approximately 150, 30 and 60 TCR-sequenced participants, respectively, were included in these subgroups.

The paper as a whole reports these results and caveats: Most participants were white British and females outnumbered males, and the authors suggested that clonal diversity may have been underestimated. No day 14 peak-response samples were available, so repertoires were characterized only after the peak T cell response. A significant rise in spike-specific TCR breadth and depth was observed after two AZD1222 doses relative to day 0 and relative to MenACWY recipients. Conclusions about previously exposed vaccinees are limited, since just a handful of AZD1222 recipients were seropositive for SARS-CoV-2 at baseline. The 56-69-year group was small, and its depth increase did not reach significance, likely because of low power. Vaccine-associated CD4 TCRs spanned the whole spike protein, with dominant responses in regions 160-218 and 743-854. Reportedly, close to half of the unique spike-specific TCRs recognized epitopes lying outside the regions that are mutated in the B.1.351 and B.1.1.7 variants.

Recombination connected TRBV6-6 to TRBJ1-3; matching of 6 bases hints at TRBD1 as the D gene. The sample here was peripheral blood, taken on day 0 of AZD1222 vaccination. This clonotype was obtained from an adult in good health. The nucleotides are TGTGCCAGCAGTTACTCTGGACAGGGAAACACCATATATTTT. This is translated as CASSYSGQGNTIYF.